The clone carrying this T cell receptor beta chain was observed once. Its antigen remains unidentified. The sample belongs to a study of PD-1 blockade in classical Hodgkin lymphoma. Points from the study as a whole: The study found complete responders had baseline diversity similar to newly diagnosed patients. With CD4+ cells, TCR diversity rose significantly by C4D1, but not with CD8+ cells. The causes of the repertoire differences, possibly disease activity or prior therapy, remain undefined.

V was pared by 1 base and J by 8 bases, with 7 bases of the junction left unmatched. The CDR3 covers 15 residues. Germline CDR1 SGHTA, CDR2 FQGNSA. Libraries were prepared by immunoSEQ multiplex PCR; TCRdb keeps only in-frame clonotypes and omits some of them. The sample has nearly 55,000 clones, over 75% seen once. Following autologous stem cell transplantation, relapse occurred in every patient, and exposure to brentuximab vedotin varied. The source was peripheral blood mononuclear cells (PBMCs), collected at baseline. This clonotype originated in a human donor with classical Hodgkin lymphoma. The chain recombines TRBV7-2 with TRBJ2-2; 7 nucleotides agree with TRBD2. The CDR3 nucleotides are TGTGCCAGCAGCTTAGTCCCTAGCGGTGTAGGGGAGCTGTTTTTT. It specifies CASSLVPSGVGELFF.